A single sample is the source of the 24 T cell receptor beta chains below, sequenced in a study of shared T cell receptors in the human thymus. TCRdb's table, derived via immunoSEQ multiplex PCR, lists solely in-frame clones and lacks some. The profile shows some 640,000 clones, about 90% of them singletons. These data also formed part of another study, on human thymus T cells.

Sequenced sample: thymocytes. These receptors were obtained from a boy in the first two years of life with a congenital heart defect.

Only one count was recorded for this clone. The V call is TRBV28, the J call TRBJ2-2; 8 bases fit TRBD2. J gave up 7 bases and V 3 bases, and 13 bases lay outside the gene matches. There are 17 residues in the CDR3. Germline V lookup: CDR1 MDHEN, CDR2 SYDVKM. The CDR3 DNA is TGTGCCAGCAGTTTTGTAAGCGGGAGTCCCCCAAGCGGGGAGCTGTTTTTT. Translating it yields CASSFVSGSPPSGELFF.

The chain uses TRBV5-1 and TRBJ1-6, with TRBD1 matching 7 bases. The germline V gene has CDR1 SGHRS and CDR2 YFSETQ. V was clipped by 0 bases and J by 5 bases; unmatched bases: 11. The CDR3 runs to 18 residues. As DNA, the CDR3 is TGCGCCAGCAGCTTGGGGGGACGACAGGGATGGGATAATTCACCCCTCCACTTT. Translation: CASSLGGRQGWDNSPLHF.

In nucleotides, the CDR3 is TGTGCCAGCAGTCCCCTCCGGGGGGAGCTGTTTTTT. Protein sequence: CASSPLRGELFF. The chain couples TRBV28 to TRBJ2-2, with no clear D. Germline V CDR1 and CDR2: MDHEN, SYDVKM. V was pared by 5 bases and J by 8 bases, with 9 bases between. The CDR3 runs 12 residues.

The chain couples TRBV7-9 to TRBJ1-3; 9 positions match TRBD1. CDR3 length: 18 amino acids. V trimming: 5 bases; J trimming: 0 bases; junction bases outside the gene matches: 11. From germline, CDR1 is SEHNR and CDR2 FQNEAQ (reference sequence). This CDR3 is CASSPGTGPKFSGNTIYF. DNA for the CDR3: TGTGCCAGCAGCCCGGGGACAGGGCCCAAATTCTCTGGAAACACCATATATTTT.

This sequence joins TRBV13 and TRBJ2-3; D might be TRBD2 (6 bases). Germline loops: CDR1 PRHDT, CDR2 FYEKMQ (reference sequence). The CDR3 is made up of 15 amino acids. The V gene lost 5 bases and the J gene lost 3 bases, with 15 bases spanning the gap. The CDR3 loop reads CASSQGRPKTDTQYF. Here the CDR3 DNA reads TGTGCCAGCAGCCAAGGGAGGCCTAAGACAGATACGCAGTATTTT.

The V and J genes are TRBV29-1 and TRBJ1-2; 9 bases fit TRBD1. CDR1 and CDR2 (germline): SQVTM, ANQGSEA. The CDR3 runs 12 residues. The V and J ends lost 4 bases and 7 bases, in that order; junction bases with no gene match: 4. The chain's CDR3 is CSVGTGALGYTF. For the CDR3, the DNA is TGCAGCGTTGGGACAGGGGCTCTTGGCTACACCTTC.

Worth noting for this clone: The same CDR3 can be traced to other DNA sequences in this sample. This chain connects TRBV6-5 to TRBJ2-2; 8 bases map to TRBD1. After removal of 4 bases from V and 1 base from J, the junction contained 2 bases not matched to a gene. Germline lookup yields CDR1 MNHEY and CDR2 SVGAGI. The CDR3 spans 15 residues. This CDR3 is CASSSGTGNTGELFF. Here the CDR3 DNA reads TGTGCCAGCAGTTCAGGGACAGGGAACACCGGGGAGCTGTTTTTT.

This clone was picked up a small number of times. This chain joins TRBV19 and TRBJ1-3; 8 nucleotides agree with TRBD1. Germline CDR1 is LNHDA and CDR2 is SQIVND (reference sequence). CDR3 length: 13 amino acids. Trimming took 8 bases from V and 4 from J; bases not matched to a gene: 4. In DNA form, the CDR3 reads TGTGCCAGTCAGGGGGCAAAAGGAAACACCATATATTTT. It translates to CASQGAKGNTIYF.

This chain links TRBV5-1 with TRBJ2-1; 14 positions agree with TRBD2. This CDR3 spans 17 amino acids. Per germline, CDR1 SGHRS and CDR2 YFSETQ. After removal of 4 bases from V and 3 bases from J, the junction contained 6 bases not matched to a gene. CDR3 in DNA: TGCGCCAGCAGCCTCCGGACTAGCGGGAGGTTCTACAATGAGCAGTTCTTC. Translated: CASSLRTSGRFYNEQFF.

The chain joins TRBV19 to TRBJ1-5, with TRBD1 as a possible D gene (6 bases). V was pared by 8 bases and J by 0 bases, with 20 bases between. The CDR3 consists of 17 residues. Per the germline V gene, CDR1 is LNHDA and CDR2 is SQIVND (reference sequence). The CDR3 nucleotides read TGTGCCAGTTACGGACCCCCCCAGGGGCATAGCAATCAGCCCCAGCATTTT. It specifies CASYGPPQGHSNQPQHF.

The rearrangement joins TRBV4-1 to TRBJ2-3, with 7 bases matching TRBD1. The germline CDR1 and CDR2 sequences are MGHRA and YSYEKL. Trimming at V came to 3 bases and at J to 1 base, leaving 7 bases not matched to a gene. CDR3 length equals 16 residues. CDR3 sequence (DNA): TGCGCCAGCAGCCAGACGACAGGGACCCGCACAGATACGCAGTATTTT. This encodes CASSQTTGTRTDTQYF.

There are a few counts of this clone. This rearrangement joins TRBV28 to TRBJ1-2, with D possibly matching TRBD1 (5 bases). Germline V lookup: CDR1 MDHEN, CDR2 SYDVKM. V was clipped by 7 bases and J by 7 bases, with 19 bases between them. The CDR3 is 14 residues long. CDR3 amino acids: CASINWAGGAGYTF. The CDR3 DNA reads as TGTGCCAGCATCAATTGGGCTGGCGGGGCTGGCTACACCTTC.

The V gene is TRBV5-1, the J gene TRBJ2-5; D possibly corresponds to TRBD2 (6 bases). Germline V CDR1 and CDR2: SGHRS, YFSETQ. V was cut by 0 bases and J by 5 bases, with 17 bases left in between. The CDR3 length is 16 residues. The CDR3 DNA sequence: TGCGCCAGCAGCTTGGTAGTAGCGGCCCTGGGGGAGACCCAGTACTTC. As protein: CASSLVVAALGETQYF.

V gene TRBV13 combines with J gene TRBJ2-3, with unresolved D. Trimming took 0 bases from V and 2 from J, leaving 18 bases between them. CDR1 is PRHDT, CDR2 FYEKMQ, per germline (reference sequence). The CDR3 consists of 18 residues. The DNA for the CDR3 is TGTGCCAGCAGCTTAGGCCTGTCCAGCGCTTCCCCCACAGATACGCAGTATTTT. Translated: CASSLGLSSASPTDTQYF. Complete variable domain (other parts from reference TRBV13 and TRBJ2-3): AAGVIQSPRHLIKEKRETATLKCYPIPRHDTVYWYQQGPGQDPQFLISFYEKMQSDKGSIPDRFSAQQFSDYHSELNMSSLELGDSALYFCASSLGLSSASPTDTQYFGPGTRLTVL.

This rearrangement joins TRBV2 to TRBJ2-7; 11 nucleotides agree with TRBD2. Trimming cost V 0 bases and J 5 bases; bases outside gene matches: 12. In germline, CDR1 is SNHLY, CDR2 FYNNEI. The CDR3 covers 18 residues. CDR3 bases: TGTGCCAGCAGTGAAGCGTTCCCAACTAGCGGGAGTGGCCACGAGCAGTACTTC. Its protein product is CASSEAFPTSGSGHEQYF.

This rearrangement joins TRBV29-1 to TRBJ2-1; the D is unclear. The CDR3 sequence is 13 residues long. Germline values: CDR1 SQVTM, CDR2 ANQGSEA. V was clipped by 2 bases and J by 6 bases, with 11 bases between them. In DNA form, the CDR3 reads TGCAGCGTTGAAAAGCTAGGCCCCAATGAGCAGTTCTTC. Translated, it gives CSVEKLGPNEQFF.

The CDR3 nucleotides are TGTGCCAGCAGCTCCCGGACTAGCGGGGTTCAGGTCAACGAGCAGTACTTC. Its translation: CASSSRTSGVQVNEQYF. V usage is TRBV7-2 and J usage is TRBJ2-7, with 12 bases lining up with TRBD2. Germline assignment: CDR1 SGHTA and CDR2 FQGNSA. Germline trimming cut 4 bases from V and 5 bases from J; bases unmatched to any gene: 12. CDR3 length: 17 amino acids.

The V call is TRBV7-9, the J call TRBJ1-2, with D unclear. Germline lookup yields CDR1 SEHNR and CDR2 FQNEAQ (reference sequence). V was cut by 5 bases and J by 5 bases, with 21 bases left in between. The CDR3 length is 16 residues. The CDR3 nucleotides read TGTGCCAGCAGCCCCCGGGAAGGTGGCCTTATTTATGGCTACACCTTC. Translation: CASSPREGGLIYGYTF.

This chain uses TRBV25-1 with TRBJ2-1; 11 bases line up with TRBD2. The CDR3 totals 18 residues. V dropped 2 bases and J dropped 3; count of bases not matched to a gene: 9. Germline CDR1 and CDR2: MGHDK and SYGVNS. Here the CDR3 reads CASSETPMTSGNYNEQFF. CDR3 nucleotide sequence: TGTGCCAGCAGTGAAACCCCCATGACTAGCGGGAACTACAATGAGCAGTTCTTC. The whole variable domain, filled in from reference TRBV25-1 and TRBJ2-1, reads EADIYQTPRYLVIGTGKKITLECSQTMGHDKMYWYQQDPGMELHLIHYSYGVNSTEKGDLSSESTVSRIRTEHFPLTLESARPSHTSQYLCASSETPMTSGNYNEQFFGPGTRLTVL.

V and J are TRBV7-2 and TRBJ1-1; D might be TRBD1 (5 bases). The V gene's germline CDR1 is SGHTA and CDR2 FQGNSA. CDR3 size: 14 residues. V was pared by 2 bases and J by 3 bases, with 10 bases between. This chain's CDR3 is CASSLKGRDTEAFF. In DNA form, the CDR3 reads TGTGCCAGCAGCTTAAAGGGCAGGGACACTGAAGCTTTCTTT.

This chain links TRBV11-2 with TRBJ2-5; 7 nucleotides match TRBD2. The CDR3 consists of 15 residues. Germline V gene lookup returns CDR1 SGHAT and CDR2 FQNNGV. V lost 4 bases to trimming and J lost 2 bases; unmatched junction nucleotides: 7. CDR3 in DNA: TGTGCCAGCAGCTATCTTCTAGCGGCGCAAGAGACCCAGTACTTC. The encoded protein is CASSYLLAAQETQYF.

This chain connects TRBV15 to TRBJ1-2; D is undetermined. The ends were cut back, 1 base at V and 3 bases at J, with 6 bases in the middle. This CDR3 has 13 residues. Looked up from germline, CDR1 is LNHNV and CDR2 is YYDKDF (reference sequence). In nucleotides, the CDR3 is TGTGCCACCAGCAGAGTTGTCTACTATGGCTACACCTTC. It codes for CATSRVVYYGYTF. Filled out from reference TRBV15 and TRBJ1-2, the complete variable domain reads DAMVIQNPRYQVTQFGKPVTLSCSQTLNHNVMYWYQQKSSQAPKLLFHYYDKDFNNEADTPDNFQSRRPNTSFCFLDIRSPGLGDTAMYLCATSRVVYYGYTFGSGTRLTVV.

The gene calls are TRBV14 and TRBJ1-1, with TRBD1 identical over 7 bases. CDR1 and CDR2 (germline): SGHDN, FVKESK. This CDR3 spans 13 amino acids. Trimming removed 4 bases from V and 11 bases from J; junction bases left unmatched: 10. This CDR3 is CASSPSTGSTAFF. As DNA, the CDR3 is TGTGCCAGCAGCCCATCGACAGGGTCAACGGCTTTCTTT.

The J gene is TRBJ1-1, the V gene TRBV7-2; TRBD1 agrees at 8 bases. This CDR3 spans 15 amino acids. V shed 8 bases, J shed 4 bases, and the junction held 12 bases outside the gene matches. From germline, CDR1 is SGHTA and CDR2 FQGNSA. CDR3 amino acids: CASSPSSDRATEAFF. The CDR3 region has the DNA TGTGCCAGCTCCCCCAGCTCGGACAGGGCCACTGAAGCTTTCTTT.